This TCR beta chain was obtained from a study of T-cell reconstitution after alpha-beta-depleted transplantation in children. Study conclusions and caveats: Two months or so post-transplant, alpha-beta T cells reportedly derived from several hundred expanded graft clones. T-cell numbers and diversity, one year after transplant, stemmed largely from T cells that were newly produced. For some patients, TCRbeta diversity was high at day 60 because of recipient T cells and thymic progenitors that survived.

On this clonotype: No antigen is known for it.

The authors prepared the TCRbeta library with unique molecular identifiers. Via MiXCR, TCRdb re-called the PCR reads, giving one row per CDR3 protein. The data contain some 550,000 distinct CDR3 sequences, 20% to 25% of them singletons. Specimen: PBMCs, mostly from graft donor cells, collected 360 days after TCRalphabeta/CD19-depleted stem cell transplant. The source is a boy in the first two years of life who had a stem cell transplant for acute myeloid leukemia, so the T cells may come from the graft donor.

The CDR3 is CASTQVSGNTIYF. CDR3 sequence (DNA): TGTGCCAGCACTCAGGTCTCTGGAAACACCATATATTTT. The chain carries TRBV6-5 and TRBJ1-3; D call uncertain. The CDR3 runs to 13 residues. Per the germline V gene, CDR1 is MNHEY and CDR2 is SVGAGI. Trimming removed 7 bases from V and 0 bases from J, with 7 bases in between.